This T cell receptor (beta chain) was sequenced in a study of CD8 T cells in ankylosing spondylitis. General study points: Several of the motif variants were reported before in synovial fluid and blood from reactive arthritis. Matched ankylosing spondylitis synovial fluid reportedly contained a significantly enriched population of disease-linked clones. Roughly 8 highly homologous variants made up a TCR beta motif that seemed to typify ankylosing spondylitis blood.

This clonotype has at least ten counts. No antigen is known for it. Researchers built TCR beta libraries using quantitative 5'-RACE with molecular barcodes. TCRdb re-analysed the 5' RACE reads in MiXCR, keeping a single row per CDR3 protein. The sample lists 200,000 to 300,000 distinct CDR3 sequences, roughly a quarter occurring once. CDR1 MNHNS and CDR2 SASEGT come from the germline V gene. V was pared by 1 base and J by 1 base, with 7 bases between. CDR3 size: 14 residues. The chain has TRBV6-1 and TRBJ1-1, with a weak D call TRBD1 (5 bases). The specimen sequenced was blood, either unsorted or a sorted T cell fraction (not recorded which). The TCR comes from a male donor with ankylosing spondylitis or in good health (not recorded which). Here the CDR3 reads CASSEGQGNTEAFF. CDR3 nucleotides: TGTGCCAGCAGTGAAGGGCAGGGGAACACTGAAGCTTTCTTT.